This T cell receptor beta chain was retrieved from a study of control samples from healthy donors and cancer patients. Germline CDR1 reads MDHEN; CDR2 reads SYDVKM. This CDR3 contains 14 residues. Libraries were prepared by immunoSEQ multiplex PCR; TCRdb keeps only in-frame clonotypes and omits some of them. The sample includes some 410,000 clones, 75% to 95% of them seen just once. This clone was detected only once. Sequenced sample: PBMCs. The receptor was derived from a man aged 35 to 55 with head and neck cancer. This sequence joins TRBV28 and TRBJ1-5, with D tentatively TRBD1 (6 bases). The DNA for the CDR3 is TGTGCTTCCGGCGGGGGCGGTGGCAATCAGCCCCAGCATTTT. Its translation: CASGGGGGNQPQHF.